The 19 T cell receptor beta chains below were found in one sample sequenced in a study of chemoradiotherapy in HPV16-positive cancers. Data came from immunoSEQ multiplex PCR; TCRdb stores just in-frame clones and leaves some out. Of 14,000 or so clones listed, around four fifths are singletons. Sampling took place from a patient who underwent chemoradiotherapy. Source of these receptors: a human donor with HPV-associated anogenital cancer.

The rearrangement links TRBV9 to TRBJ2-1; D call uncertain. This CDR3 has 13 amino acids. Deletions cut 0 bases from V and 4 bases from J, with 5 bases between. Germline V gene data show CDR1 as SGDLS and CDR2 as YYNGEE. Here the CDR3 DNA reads TGTGCCAGCAGCGTAGGCTCTTACAATGAGCAGTTCTTC. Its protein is CASSVGSYNEQFF.

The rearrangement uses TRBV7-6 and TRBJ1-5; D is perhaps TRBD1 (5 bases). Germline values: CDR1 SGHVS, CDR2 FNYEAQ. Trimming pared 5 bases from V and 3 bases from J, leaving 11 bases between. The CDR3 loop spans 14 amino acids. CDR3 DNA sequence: TGTGCCAGCAGCCCCTTAGGGGCCAATCAGCCCCAGCATTTT. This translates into CASSPLGANQPQHF.

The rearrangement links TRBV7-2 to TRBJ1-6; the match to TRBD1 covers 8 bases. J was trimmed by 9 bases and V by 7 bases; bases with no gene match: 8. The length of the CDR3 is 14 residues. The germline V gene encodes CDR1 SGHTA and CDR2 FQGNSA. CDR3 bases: TGTGCCAGCAACCCGACAGGGGTGCTTTCACCCCTCCACTTT. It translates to CASNPTGVLSPLHF.

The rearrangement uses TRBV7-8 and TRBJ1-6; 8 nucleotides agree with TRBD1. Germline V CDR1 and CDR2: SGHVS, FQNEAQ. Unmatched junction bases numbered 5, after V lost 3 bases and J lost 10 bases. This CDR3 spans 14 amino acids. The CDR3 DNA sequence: TGTGCCAGCAGCTTGGACAGGGTTACATCACCCCTCCACTTT. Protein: CASSLDRVTSPLHF.

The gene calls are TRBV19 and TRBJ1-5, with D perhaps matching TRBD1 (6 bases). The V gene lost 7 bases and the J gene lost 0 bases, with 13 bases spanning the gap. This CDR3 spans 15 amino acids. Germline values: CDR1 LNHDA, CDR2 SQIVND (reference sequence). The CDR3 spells CASNGRGYSNQPQHF. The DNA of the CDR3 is TGTGCCAGTAACGGCAGGGGATATAGCAATCAGCCCCAGCATTTT. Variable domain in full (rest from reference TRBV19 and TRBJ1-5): DGGITQSPKYLFRKEGQNVTLSCEQNLNHDAMYWYRQDPGQGLRLIYYSQIVNDFQKGDIAEGYSVSREKKESFPLTVTSAQKNPTAFYLCASNGRGYSNQPQHFGDGTRLSIL.

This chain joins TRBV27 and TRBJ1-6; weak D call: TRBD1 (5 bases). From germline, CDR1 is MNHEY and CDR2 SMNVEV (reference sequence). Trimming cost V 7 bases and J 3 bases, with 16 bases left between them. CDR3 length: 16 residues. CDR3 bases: TGTGCCAGCAAGGGCCCTGGGGGGGACTATAATTCACCCCTCCACTTT. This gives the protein CASKGPGGDYNSPLHF.

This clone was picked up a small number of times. CDR3 coding DNA: TGTGCCAGCAGTGGGAGTCGACAGGGGGCTGCACCCCTCCACTTT. Protein sequence: CASSGSRQGAAPLHF. The chain employs TRBV2 and TRBJ1-6; 10 positions agree with TRBD1. The V and J ends lost 4 bases and 11 bases, in that order; junction bases with no gene match: 8. Per germline, CDR1 SNHLY and CDR2 FYNNEI. This CDR3 is built from 15 residues.

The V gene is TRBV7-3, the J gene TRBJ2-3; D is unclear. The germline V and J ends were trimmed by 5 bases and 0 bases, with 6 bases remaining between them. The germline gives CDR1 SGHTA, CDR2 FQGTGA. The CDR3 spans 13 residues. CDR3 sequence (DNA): TGTGCCAGCAGCCAAGAAAGCACAGATACGCAGTATTTT. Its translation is CASSQESTDTQYF.

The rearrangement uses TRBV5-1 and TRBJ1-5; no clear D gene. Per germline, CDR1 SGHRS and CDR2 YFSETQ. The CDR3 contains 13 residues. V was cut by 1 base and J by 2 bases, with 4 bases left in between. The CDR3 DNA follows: TGCGCCAGCAGCTTGTGGGGCAATCAGCCCCAGCATTTT. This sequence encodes CASSLWGNQPQHF.

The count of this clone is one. Written as DNA, the CDR3 is TGCGCCAGCAGCCAAGAAAGCCGGGGCATTATTAGCACAGATACGCAGTATTTT. Translating gives CASSQESRGIISTDTQYF. The chain is built from TRBV4-1 and TRBJ2-3; D possibly matches TRBD1 or TRBD2 (5 bases each). Trimming removed 0 bases from V and 0 bases from J, with 16 bases in between. The CDR3 runs 18 residues. Germline V CDR1 and CDR2: MGHRA, YSYEKL.

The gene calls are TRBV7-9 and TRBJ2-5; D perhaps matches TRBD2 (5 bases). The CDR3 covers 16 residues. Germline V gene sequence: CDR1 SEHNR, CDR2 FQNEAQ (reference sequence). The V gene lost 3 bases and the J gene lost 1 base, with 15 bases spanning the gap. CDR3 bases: TGTGCCAGCAGCTTCCAGGTTGGAGGTGCCCAAGAGACCCAGTACTTC. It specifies CASSFQVGGAQETQYF.

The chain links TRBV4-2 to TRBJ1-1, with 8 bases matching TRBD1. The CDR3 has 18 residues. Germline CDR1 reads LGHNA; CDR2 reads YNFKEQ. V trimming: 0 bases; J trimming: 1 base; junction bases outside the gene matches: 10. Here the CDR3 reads CASSQDRGRGPGNTEAFF. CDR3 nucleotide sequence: TGTGCCAGCAGCCAAGATCGAGGCAGGGGGCCCGGGAACACTGAAGCTTTCTTT.

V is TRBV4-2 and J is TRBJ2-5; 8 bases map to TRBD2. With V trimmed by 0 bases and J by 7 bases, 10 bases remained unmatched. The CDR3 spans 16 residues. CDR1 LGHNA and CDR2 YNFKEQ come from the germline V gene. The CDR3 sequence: CASSQDLRGGDVTQYF. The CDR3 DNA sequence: TGTGCCAGCAGCCAAGATTTACGGGGGGGTGACGTGACCCAGTACTTC.

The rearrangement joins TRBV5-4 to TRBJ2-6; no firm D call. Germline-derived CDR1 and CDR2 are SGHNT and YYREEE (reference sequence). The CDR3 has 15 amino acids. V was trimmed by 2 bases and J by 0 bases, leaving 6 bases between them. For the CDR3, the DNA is TGTGCCAGCAGCTTATCGACCTCTGGGGCCAACGTCCTGACTTTC. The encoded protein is CASSLSTSGANVLTF.

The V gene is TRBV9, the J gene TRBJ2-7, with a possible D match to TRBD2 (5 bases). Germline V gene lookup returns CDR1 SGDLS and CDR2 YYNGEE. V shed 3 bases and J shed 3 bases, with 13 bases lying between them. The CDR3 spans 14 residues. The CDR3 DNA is TGTGCCAGCAGCGCCGATGTGAGCGGCTACGAGCAGTACTTC. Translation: CASSADVSGYEQYF.

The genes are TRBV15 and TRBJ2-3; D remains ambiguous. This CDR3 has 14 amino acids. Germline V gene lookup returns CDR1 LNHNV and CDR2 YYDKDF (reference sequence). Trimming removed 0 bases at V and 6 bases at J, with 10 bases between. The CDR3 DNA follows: TGTGCCACCAGCAGAGACCCGCGACCGGATACGCAGTATTTT. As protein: CATSRDPRPDTQYF. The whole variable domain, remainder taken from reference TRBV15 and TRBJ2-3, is DAMVIQNPRYQVTQFGKPVTLSCSQTLNHNVMYWYQQKSSQAPKLLFHYYDKDFNNEADTPDNFQSRRPNTSFCFLDIRSPGLGDTAMYLCATSRDPRPDTQYFGPGTRLTVL.

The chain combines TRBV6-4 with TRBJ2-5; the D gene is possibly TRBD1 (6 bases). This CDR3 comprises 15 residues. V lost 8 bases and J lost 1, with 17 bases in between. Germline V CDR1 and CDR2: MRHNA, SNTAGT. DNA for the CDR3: TGTGCCAGCCGGCTGACAGGACAACCCCAAGAGACCCAGTACTTC. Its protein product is CASRLTGQPQETQYF.

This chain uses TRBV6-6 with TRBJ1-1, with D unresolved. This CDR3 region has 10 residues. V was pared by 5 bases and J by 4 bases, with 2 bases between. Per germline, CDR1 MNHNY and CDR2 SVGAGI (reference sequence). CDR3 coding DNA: TGTGCCAGCAGTCTCACTGAAGCTTTCTTT. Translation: CASSLTEAFF.

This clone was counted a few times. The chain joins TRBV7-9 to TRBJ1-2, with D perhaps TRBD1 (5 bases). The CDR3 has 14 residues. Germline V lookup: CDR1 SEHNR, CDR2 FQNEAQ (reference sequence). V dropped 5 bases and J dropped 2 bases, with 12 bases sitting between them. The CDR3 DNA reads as TGTGCCAGCAGCGCCCCTGGGGCGAACTATGGCTACACCTTC. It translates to CASSAPGANYGYTF.